This T cell receptor (beta chain) is drawn from a study of a mutant IDH1 vaccine in newly diagnosed glioma. Documented time point: week 23, last vaccination. The vaccine gave 300 ug of a 20-mer mutant IDH1 peptide subcutaneously per dose. Sequencing was performed with immunoSEQ multiplex PCR; in TCRdb, only in-frame clones are kept and a portion is missing. The table shows about 65,000 clones, with approximately 84% occurring only once. On this clone: The antigen is not known.

The ends were cut back, 6 bases at V and 0 bases at J, with 18 bases in the middle. Looked up from germline, CDR1 is MDHEN and CDR2 is SYDVKM. The CDR3 is 17 amino acids. V and J are TRBV28 and TRBJ1-5, with D tentatively TRBD1 (5 bases). This TCR was recovered from a man younger than 40 with glioma. Sequenced here: PBMCs, sampled from a glioma patient whose treatment included an IDH1 peptide vaccine. This CDR3 reads CASSQGGWAYSNQPQHF. The CDR3 coding sequence is TGTGCCAGCAGCCAGGGAGGGTGGGCTTATAGCAATCAGCCCCAGCATTTT.